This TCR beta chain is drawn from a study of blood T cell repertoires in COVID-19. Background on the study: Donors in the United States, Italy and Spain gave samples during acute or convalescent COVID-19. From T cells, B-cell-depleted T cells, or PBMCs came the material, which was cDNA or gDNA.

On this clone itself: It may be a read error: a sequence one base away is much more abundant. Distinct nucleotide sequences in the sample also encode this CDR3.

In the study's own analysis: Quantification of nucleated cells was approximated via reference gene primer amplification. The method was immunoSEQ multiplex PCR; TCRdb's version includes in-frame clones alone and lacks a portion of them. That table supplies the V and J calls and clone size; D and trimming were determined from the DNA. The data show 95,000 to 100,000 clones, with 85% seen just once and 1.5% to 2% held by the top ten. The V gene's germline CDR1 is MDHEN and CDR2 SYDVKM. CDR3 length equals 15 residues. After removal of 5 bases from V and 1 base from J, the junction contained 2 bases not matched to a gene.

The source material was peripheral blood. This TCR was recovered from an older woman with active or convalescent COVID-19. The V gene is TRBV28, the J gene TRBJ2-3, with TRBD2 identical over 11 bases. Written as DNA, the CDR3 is TGTGCCAGCAGTGAACTAGCGGGGGGCACAGATACGCAGTATTTT. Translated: CASSELAGGTDTQYF.